Following are 14 T cell receptor beta chains from one sample sequenced in a study of blood T cell repertoires in COVID-19. Assay: immunoSEQ multiplex PCR; the TCRdb copy retains only in-frame clones and omits some. The sample has some 260,000 clones; about 86% are singletons. The source material was peripheral blood. These receptors were obtained from a man aged 80 or over with acute or convalescent COVID-19.

This sequence joins TRBV29-1 and TRBJ1-4; TRBD1 matches at 7 bases. The CDR3 sequence is 13 residues long. In germline, CDR1 is SQVTM, CDR2 ANQGSEA. The ends lost 7 bases at V and 4 bases at J; junction bases unmatched: 6. The CDR3 DNA follows: TGCAGCGGCACCCAGGGGGGTAATGAAAAACTGTTTTTT. Translated, it gives CSGTQGGNEKLFF.

The chain couples TRBV28 to TRBJ1-2; tentative D call: TRBD1 (5 bases). Trimming left V 5 bases short and J 8 bases short, with 12 bases between. Per the germline V gene, CDR1 is MDHEN and CDR2 is SYDVKM. This CDR3 is 12 amino acids long. The CDR3 DNA reads as TGTGCCAGCAGTCCGACAGTCAAAGGCTACACCTTC. As protein: CASSPTVKGYTF.

This chain joins TRBV5-1 and TRBJ2-5, with D possibly being TRBD1 (5 bases). In germline, CDR1 is SGHRS, CDR2 YFSETQ. The CDR3 extends over 15 amino acids. Trimming removed 7 bases from V and 5 bases from J, with 21 bases in between. The CDR3 loop reads CASSLGHQARETQYF. CDR3 DNA sequence: TGCGCCAGCTCCCTAGGACACCAAGCGAGGGAGACCCAGTACTTC.

The chain links TRBV3-1 (or the pseudogene TRBV3-2) to TRBJ2-4; 14 nucleotides align to TRBD2. CDR1 is LGHDT and CDR2 is YNNKEL in the germline V gene (reference sequence). The CDR3 spans 19 residues. J was trimmed by 0 bases and V by 3 bases; bases with no gene match: 7. Here the CDR3 reads CASSQHGLAGGLAKNIQYF. CDR3 DNA sequence: TGTGCCAGCAGCCAGCACGGACTAGCGGGGGGCCTAGCCAAAAACATTCAGTACTTC.

V gene TRBV12-5 combines with J gene TRBJ2-1; D call uncertain. The CDR3 has 16 amino acids. V gave up 5 bases and J gave up 0 bases, with 14 bases separating them. Germline V lookup: CDR1 LGHNT, CDR2 FRNRAP. The CDR3 DNA reads TGTGCTAGTGGTCCCGGGTTCTTGAGCTCCTACAATGAGCAGTTCTTC. This codes for CASGPGFLSSYNEQFF.

The genes are TRBV5-1 and TRBJ1-4; maybe TRBD1 (6 bases). The ends were cut back, 4 bases at V and 5 bases at J, with 15 bases in the middle. Germline assignment: CDR1 SGHRS and CDR2 YFSETQ. The CDR3 loop spans 15 amino acids. CDR3 in amino acids: CASSRNQGPNEKLFF. The CDR3 nucleotides read TGCGCCAGCAGCCGGAATCAGGGGCCAAATGAAAAACTGTTTTTT.

The V gene is TRBV18, the J gene TRBJ2-2, with TRBD1 as a possible D gene (6 bases). The CDR3 length is 14 residues. CDR1 is KGHSH, CDR2 LQKENI, per germline. The V end was cut by 3 bases, the J end by 6 bases, with 11 bases between. CDR3 coding DNA: TGTGCCAGCTCACCCCAGGGGCCGCCCGGGGAGCTGTTTTTT. It yields the protein CASSPQGPPGELFF.

This clone was seen more than once but under ten times. The rearrangement links TRBV7-8 to TRBJ1-2; unclear D gene. The germline CDR1 and CDR2 sequences are SGHVS and FQNEAQ. The CDR3 contains 16 residues. V was shortened by 4 bases and J by 0 bases, with 15 bases between the two germline ends. The CDR3 DNA reads TGTGCCAGCAGCTCAAGTCGGACGGGAACTAACTATGGCTACACCTTC. It yields the protein CASSSSRTGTNYGYTF. Based on the CDR3 plus reference TRBV7-8 and TRBJ1-2, the full variable domain is GAGVSQSPRYKVAKRGQDVALRCDPISGHVSLFWYQQALGQGPEFLTYFQNEAQLDKSGLPSDRFFAERPEGSVSTLKIQRTQQEDSAVYLCASSSSRTGTNYGYTFGSGTRLTVV.

The V gene is TRBV11-2, the J gene TRBJ2-1; 7 bases line up with TRBD2. The CDR3 consists of 14 residues. Trimming took 5 bases from V and 5 from J; bases not matched to a gene: 6. The germline V gene encodes CDR1 SGHAT and CDR2 FQNNGV. In nucleotides, the CDR3 is TGTGCCAGCAGCCTGGGGGGGAGTCACAATGAGCAGTTCTTC. Protein product: CASSLGGSHNEQFF. Together with reference TRBV11-2 and TRBJ2-1, the CDR3 gives the full variable domain: EAGVAQSPRYKIIEKRQSVAFWCNPISGHATLYWYQQILGQGPKLLIQFQNNGVVDDSQLPKDRFSAERLKGVDSTLKIQPAKLEDSAVYLCASSLGGSHNEQFFGPGTRLTVL.

V and J are TRBV7-2 and TRBJ2-4, with TRBD2 as a possible D gene (6 bases). There are 18 residues in the CDR3. Trimming removed 0 bases at V and 1 base at J, with 16 bases between. Germline loops: CDR1 SGHTA, CDR2 FQGNSA. The chain's CDR3 is CASSLARGLTLAKNIQYF. In nucleotides, the CDR3 is TGTGCCAGCAGCTTAGCTCGGGGGTTGACCTTGGCCAAAAACATTCAGTACTTC. The full variable domain, its missing parts supplied by reference TRBV7-2 and TRBJ2-4, is GAGVSQSPSNKVTEKGKDVELRCDPISGHTALYWYRQSLGQGLEFLIYFQGNSAPDKSGLPSDRFSAERTGGSVSTLTIQRTQQEDSAVYLCASSLARGLTLAKNIQYFGAGTRLSVL.

The table lists this clone with a count of one. CDR3 DNA sequence: TGTGCCACCAGTGAAACTGGGACTAGCGGGTCCTACGAGCAGTACTTC. Its protein is CATSETGTSGSYEQYF. The rearrangement links TRBV24-1 to TRBJ2-7; 12 bases fit TRBD2. Germline lookup yields CDR1 KGHDR and CDR2 SFDVKD. CDR3 length equals 16 residues. Trimming cost V 4 bases and J 1 base; bases outside gene matches: 4.

The genes are TRBV19 and TRBJ2-4, with a weak D call TRBD2 (6 bases). The CDR3 is made up of 18 amino acids. In germline, CDR1 is LNHDA, CDR2 SQIVND (reference sequence). Between the trimmed V and J ends, which lost 6 bases and 0 bases, there was a span of 21 bases. CDR3 sequence: CASSLGLRTILAKNIQYF. CDR3 coding DNA: TGTGCCAGTAGCCTGGGCTTGAGGACTATTCTAGCCAAAAACATTCAGTACTTC.

The chain employs TRBV5-1 and TRBJ1-1, with D tentatively TRBD1 (5 bases). The CDR3 is made up of 13 amino acids. CDR1 is SGHRS, CDR2 YFSETQ, per germline. V was trimmed by 4 bases and J by 3 bases, leaving 10 bases between them. This chain's CDR3 is CASSRGADTEAFF. The CDR3 DNA reads as TGCGCCAGCAGCCGCGGGGCAGACACTGAAGCTTTCTTT.

This chain joins TRBV11-2 and TRBJ2-3; 8 nucleotides agree with TRBD2. Germline assignment: CDR1 SGHAT and CDR2 FQNNGV. CDR3 size: 14 residues. V shed 8 bases, J shed 5 bases, and the junction held 9 bases outside the gene matches. The CDR3 nucleotides read TGTGCCAGCGGACGGGGGGGCGTAAGAGATACGCAGTATTTT. This gives the protein CASGRGGVRDTQYF. The full variable domain, in which reference TRBV11-2 and TRBJ2-3 provide the parts outside the CDR3, is EAGVAQSPRYKIIEKRQSVAFWCNPISGHATLYWYQQILGQGPKLLIQFQNNGVVDDSQLPKDRFSAERLKGVDSTLKIQPAKLEDSAVYLCASGRGGVRDTQYFGPGTRLTVL.